This T cell receptor beta chain was found in a study of blood T cell repertoires in COVID-19. Study as a whole: COVID-19 samples from acute and convalescent phases originated in the United States, Italy and Spain. Sample material is recorded as cDNA or gDNA derived from T cells, B-cell-depleted T cells, or PBMCs.

In the original processing: Amplification with reference gene primers provided the estimates of nucleated cell counts. Measured with immunoSEQ multiplex PCR; TCRdb has only the in-frame clones, and not every one. V and J calls plus clone size are reproduced from that table; the DNA served to infer D and trimming. The repertoire has over 55,000 clones, approximately 87% of them found once; the top ten carry roughly 8.5%. Trimming shortened V by 4 bases and J by 8 bases, and 12 bases separated the two germline ends. CDR1 is SGHRS, CDR2 YFSETQ, per germline. This CDR3 has 12 amino acids. This clone has only one observation.

V is TRBV5-1 and J is TRBJ1-2, with D unclear. Sequencing was carried out using peripheral blood. This clonotype was sampled from a man in his forties or fifties with active COVID-19. The CDR3 DNA reads TGCGCCAGCAGCGACAACCGTAGGGGCTACACCTTC. It is translated as CASSDNRRGYTF.